These 5 T cell receptor beta chains were sequenced from one sample in a study of blood T cell repertoires in COVID-19. Libraries were prepared by immunoSEQ multiplex PCR; TCRdb keeps only in-frame clonotypes and omits some of them. The table records about 53,000 clones, 86% of them present only once. Input material: peripheral blood. Receptors were obtained from a man aged 65-85 years with active COVID-19.

V is TRBV5-4 and J is TRBJ2-2; no clear D gene. This CDR3 spans 18 amino acids. V dropped 0 bases and J dropped 1 base, with 16 bases sitting between them. CDR1 is SGHNT and CDR2 is YYREEE in the germline V gene (reference sequence). In DNA, the CDR3 is TGTGCCAGCAGCTTGGCAGATACCAAGATCCTGAACACCGGGGAGCTGTTTTTT. Residues: CASSLADTKILNTGELFF.

V is TRBV24-1 and J is TRBJ2-5, with 7 bases lining up with TRBD1. The germline gives CDR1 KGHDR, CDR2 SFDVKD. This CDR3 comprises 16 residues. Unmatched junction bases numbered 11, after V lost 3 bases and J lost 5 bases. Written as DNA, the CDR3 is TGTGCCACCAGTGATCCCGGGACAGTCCAGGGGGAGACCCAGTACTTC. Translating gives CATSDPGTVQGETQYF.

This rearrangement joins TRBV24-1 to TRBJ2-2; tentative D call: TRBD2 (5 bases). V lost 9 bases to trimming and J lost 2 bases, with 12 bases between them. The CDR3 sequence is 14 residues long. Germline lookup yields CDR1 KGHDR and CDR2 SFDVKD. The DNA of the CDR3 is TGTGCCACCGGCAGTCGGGGTAACACCGGGGAGCTGTTTTTT. Amino acids: CATGSRGNTGELFF.

The genes are TRBV7-9 and TRBJ1-3; weak D call: TRBD1 (5 bases). The V and J ends lost 4 bases and 1 base respectively, with 14 bases between them. Germline V gene data show CDR1 as SEHNR and CDR2 as FQNEAQ (reference sequence). The CDR3 contains 16 residues. The CDR3 protein is CASSSPTGGSGNTIYF. In DNA form, the CDR3 reads TGTGCCAGCAGCTCCCCAACGGGGGGTTCTGGAAACACCATATATTTT.

This clone was seen just once. The rearrangement joins TRBV9 to TRBJ1-2; TRBD1 matches 9 bases. Per the germline V gene, CDR1 is SGDLS and CDR2 is YYNGEE. This CDR3 comprises 13 residues. After removal of 3 bases from V and 8 bases from J, the junction contained 5 bases not matched to a gene. The CDR3 region is CASSATGGRGYTF. CDR3 nucleotide sequence: TGTGCCAGCAGCGCGACAGGGGGTCGGGGCTACACCTTC.